These 9 T cell receptor beta chains were all obtained from the same sample, sequenced in a study of blood T cells in healthy people across ages (dated by TCRdb to about 2015). Libraries were constructed by 5' RACE. For sequencing, an Illumina HiSeq 2500 was employed. The second PCR ran for roughly 7 to 11 cycles and used a J-beta primer mix along with a sample-barcoded 5' primer. TCRdb reprocessing: public reads trimmed at Q25 with fastp, clones called with MiXCR, in-frame beta chains kept. Each CDR3 protein gets just one entry, which takes the most common genes and DNA from the rows behind it. The sample contains approximately 780,000 distinct CDR3 sequences, 20% to 30% of them found a single time. Under 3% of the sample rests with the top ten. A further study also used this sample, focusing on T cells of mothers and their children.

The sample consisted of blood. The source of these receptors is a boy between 10 and 17 years old in good health.

As for this clonotype: This may come from a read error, since a much larger clone is one base off. The chain is built from TRBV12-3 or TRBV12-4 and TRBJ2-1; 13 bases fit TRBD2. This CDR3 region has 15 residues. J lost 10 bases, V lost 7 bases, and 10 bases had no gene match. The CDR3, as DNA: TGTGCCAGCAATGAGGGGACTAGCGGGGCAGGGGAGCAGTTCTTC. Translated, it gives CASNEGTSGAGEQFF.

This clonotype has a handful of counts. The chain has TRBV18 and TRBJ1-1; TRBD1 aligns across 12 bases. The V and J ends lost 4 bases and 1 base, in that order; junction bases with no gene match: 4. The CDR3 runs 16 residues. Looked up from germline, CDR1 is KGHSH and CDR2 is LQKENI. CDR3 coding DNA: TGTGCCAGCTCACTACAGGGACAGGGGGCGAACACTGAAGCTTTCTTT. Its protein is CASSLQGQGANTEAFF.

The gene calls are TRBV20-1 and TRBJ1-2, with D perhaps TRBD1 (6 bases). Trimming removed 1 base from V and 3 bases from J, with 15 bases in between. The germline gives CDR1 DFQATT, CDR2 SNEGSKA (reference sequence). This CDR3 spans 15 amino acids. The chain's CDR3 is CSARVTGLADYGYTF. In DNA form, the CDR3 reads TGCAGTGCTAGAGTCACAGGGCTCGCCGACTATGGCTACACCTTC.

The chain recombines TRBV5-1 with TRBJ1-1; TRBD1 aligns across 7 bases. The CDR3 spans 16 residues. Germline values: CDR1 SGHRS, CDR2 YFSETQ. With V trimmed by 1 base and J by 5 bases, 11 bases remained unmatched. CDR3 residues: CASSLQLGGGATEAFF. The CDR3 DNA reads as TGCGCCAGCAGCTTGCAGTTGGGAGGGGGCGCGACTGAAGCTTTCTTT.

This clonotype occurred once. The CDR3 nucleotides read TGTGCCAGCAGTTACCTGGGGGGCAATCAGCCCCAGCATTTT. Protein: CASSYLGGNQPQHF. This chain links TRBV6-2 or TRBV6-3 with TRBJ1-5; possible D gene TRBD1, 5 bases. CDR3 size: 14 residues. V lost 2 bases and J 2 bases, leaving 7 bases between the germline ends. Germline V gene data show CDR1 as MNHEY and CDR2 as SVGEGT.

CDR3 sequence: CASSSGPQAGFSPLHF. The CDR3 region has the DNA TGTGCCAGCAGCTCGGGGCCCCAGGCTGGGTTTTCACCCCTCCACTTT. V usage is TRBV7-2 and J usage is TRBJ1-6; weak D call: TRBD1 (5 bases). There are 16 residues in the CDR3. CDR1 SGHTA and CDR2 FQGNSA come from the germline V gene. V dropped 4 bases and J dropped 9 bases, with 19 bases sitting between them. Full variable domain (remainder filled in from reference TRBV7-2 and TRBJ1-6): GAGVSQSPSNKVTEKGKDVELRCDPISGHTALYWYRQSLGQGLEFLIYFQGNSAPDKSGLPSDRFSAERTGGSVSTLTIQRTQQEDSAVYLCASSSGPQAGFSPLHFGNGTRLTVT.

The rearrangement uses TRBV5-1 and TRBJ1-2; TRBD1 is a possible D gene (6 bases). Trimming pared 1 base from V and 3 bases from J, leaving 10 bases between. Per germline, CDR1 SGHRS and CDR2 YFSETQ. This CDR3 spans 14 amino acids. The CDR3 loop reads CASSLTPGDYGYTF. The CDR3 region has the DNA TGCGCCAGCAGCTTGACACCAGGGGACTATGGCTACACCTTC. Based on the CDR3 plus reference TRBV5-1 and TRBJ1-2, the full variable domain is KAGVTQTPRYLIKTRGQQVTLSCSPISGHRSVSWYQQTPGQGLQFLFEYFSETQRNKGNFPGRFSGRQFSNSRSEMNVSTLELGDSALYLCASSLTPGDYGYTFGSGTRLTVV.

The CDR3 DNA reads TGTGCCTGGAGTGGCAGGGGCGCCGGGAGGGACACTGAAGCTTTCTTT. Translated: CAWSGRGAGRDTEAFF. This rearrangement joins TRBV30 to TRBJ1-1, with D possibly being TRBD1 (6 bases). The V and J ends lost 1 base and 3 bases respectively, with 18 bases between them. Per germline, CDR1 GTSNPN and CDR2 SVGIG (reference sequence). CDR3 length equals 16 residues.

This clonotype was seen a handful of times. The chain joins TRBV20-1 to TRBJ2-5; tentative D call: TRBD1 (6 bases). The germline V gene has CDR1 DFQATT and CDR2 SNEGSKA (reference sequence). The CDR3 is 14 residues long. V was trimmed by 7 bases and J by 4 bases, leaving 19 bases between them. CDR3 nucleotides: TGCAGTGTTACAGGGCAGGGGCGCGGAGAGACCCAGTACTTC. It is translated as CSVTGQGRGETQYF.